The next 32 T cell receptor beta chains were all read from a single sample in a study of blood T cell repertoires in COVID-19 (dated by TCRdb to 2018 to 2021). The receptor library was made with the immunoSEQ multiplex PCR assay. TCRdb mirrors the immuneACCESS table, restricted to in-frame sequences. Some clones are absent from its copies; in checked studies, under half trace to an unresolved V gene, and the reason for the others is unknown. The table for this sample lists approximately 150,000 clones; more than 75% of them were counted only once. The ten largest make up more than 5% of the sample. Sequenced sample: peripheral blood. The receptor source for this set is a woman in her fifties or sixties with COVID-19, enrolled during active disease.

The genes are TRBV12-3 or TRBV12-4 and TRBJ1-1; the D gene is possibly TRBD1 (5 bases). Trimming removed 7 bases from V and 5 bases from J, with 14 bases in between. This CDR3 has 13 residues. CDR3 DNA sequence: TGTGCCAGCAATTTCAACCCAGGGACTGAAGCTTTCTTT. Translation gives CASNFNPGTEAFF.

The chain combines TRBV10-3 with TRBJ1-2; weak D call: TRBD1 (6 bases). The CDR3 runs to 13 residues. Trimming left V 6 bases short and J 2 bases short, with 10 bases between. The V gene's germline CDR1 is ENHRY and CDR2 SYGVKD. Here the CDR3 reads CAISQQGNYGYTF. The CDR3 DNA reads as TGTGCCATCAGCCAACAGGGAAACTATGGCTACACCTTC.

The CDR3 reads CASSISRQAPYNEQFF. In DNA form, the CDR3 reads TGTGCCAGTAGTATTTCAAGGCAGGCCCCTTACAATGAGCAGTTCTTC. V usage is TRBV19 and J usage is TRBJ2-1; no clear D. V was shortened by 3 bases and J by 4 bases, with 16 bases between the two germline ends. This CDR3 comprises 16 residues. Germline-derived CDR1 and CDR2 are LNHDA and SQIVND (reference sequence).

V and J are TRBV20-1 and TRBJ1-4; maybe TRBD1 (6 bases). The CDR3 extends over 15 amino acids. Looked up from germline, CDR1 is DFQATT and CDR2 is SNEGSKA (reference sequence). V was trimmed by 3 bases and J by 2 bases, leaving 13 bases between them. CDR3 in amino acids: CSASSRTGTNEKLFF. The CDR3 region has the DNA TGCAGTGCTAGTTCACGTACAGGGACTAATGAAAAACTGTTTTTT.

The chain links TRBV13 to TRBJ1-2; D not resolved. CDR1 is PRHDT and CDR2 is FYEKMQ in the germline V gene (reference sequence). V was cut by 1 base and J by 7 bases, with 13 bases left in between. The CDR3 runs 14 residues. Here the CDR3 reads CASSLVSGGGGYTF. The CDR3 DNA follows: TGTGCCAGCAGCTTAGTGTCGGGAGGTGGTGGCTACACCTTC.

The V and J genes are TRBV13 and TRBJ2-7; 12 bases fit TRBD1. V gave up 5 bases and J gave up 5 bases; unmatched junction bases: 7. This CDR3 region has 15 residues. CDR1 is PRHDT, CDR2 FYEKMQ, per germline (reference sequence). CDR3 coding DNA: TGTGCCAGCAGCCTCCGGGACAGGGGGCTCGACGAGCAGTACTTC. Protein product: CASSLRDRGLDEQYF.

The CDR3 loop is CASSYGHEQYF. The DNA for the CDR3 is TGTGCCAGCAGCTACGGTCACGAGCAGTACTTC. V and J are TRBV13 and TRBJ2-7; no firm D call. Germline CDR1 is PRHDT and CDR2 is FYEKMQ (reference sequence). The CDR3 loop spans 11 amino acids. The V end was cut by 4 bases, the J end by 5 bases, with 6 bases between. The variable domain in full, completed from reference TRBV13 and TRBJ2-7, reads AAGVIQSPRHLIKEKRETATLKCYPIPRHDTVYWYQQGPGQDPQFLISFYEKMQSDKGSIPDRFSAQQFSDYHSELNMSSLELGDSALYFCASSYGHEQYFGPGTRLTVT.

The V call is TRBV6-5, the J call TRBJ1-3, with D unclear. CDR1 and CDR2 (germline): MNHEY, SVGAGI. The CDR3 has 14 amino acids. Trimming shortened V by 7 bases and J by 0 bases, and 10 bases separated the two germline ends. The CDR3 DNA sequence: TGTGCCAGCAAGAGGGAGAGCTCTGGAAACACCATATATTTT. Residues: CASKRESSGNTIYF.

The chain carries TRBV18 and TRBJ2-7; D possibly corresponds to TRBD1 (5 bases). The length of the CDR3 is 13 residues. The V end lost 2 bases, the J end lost 2 bases, and 7 bases lay between the germline ends. Germline CDR1 is KGHSH and CDR2 is LQKENI. Here the CDR3 DNA reads TGTGCCAGCTCACCAGGGGCCCCCTACGAGCAGTACTTC. It specifies CASSPGAPYEQYF.

The gene calls are TRBV2 and TRBJ2-7, with D hard to call. The ends were cut back, 5 bases at V and 2 bases at J, with 7 bases in the middle. This CDR3 has 12 amino acids. Germline values: CDR1 SNHLY, CDR2 FYNNEI. CDR3 sequence (DNA): TGTGCCAGCAGTCCACAAGCCTACGAGCAGTACTTC. Amino acids: CASSPQAYEQYF.

The V gene is TRBV30, the J gene TRBJ2-5; maybe TRBD1 (7 bases). V shed 3 bases and J shed 5 bases, with 16 bases lying between them. Germline CDR1 is GTSNPN and CDR2 is SVGIG (reference sequence). The CDR3 sequence is 14 residues long. The CDR3, as DNA: TGTGCCTGGAGGTCAGGGGGGCGCCTGGAGACCCAGTACTTC. This gives the protein CAWRSGGRLETQYF.

The chain links TRBV28 to TRBJ1-5; no clear D. CDR1 MDHEN and CDR2 SYDVKM come from the germline V gene. The CDR3 is 14 residues long. Between the trimmed V and J ends, which lost 7 bases and 0 bases, there was a span of 10 bases. The chain's CDR3 is CASTAADSNQPQHF. CDR3 in DNA: TGTGCCAGCACGGCGGCCGATAGCAATCAGCCCCAGCATTTT.

The V call is TRBV9, the J call TRBJ2-3, with unresolved D. The CDR3 contains 17 residues. V lost 1 base to trimming and J lost 2 bases, with 17 bases between them. The germline CDR1 and CDR2 sequences are SGDLS and YYNGEE. The CDR3 sequence: CASSVSPWVANTDTQYF. As DNA, the CDR3 is TGTGCCAGCAGCGTATCCCCGTGGGTAGCTAACACAGATACGCAGTATTTT.

This clone has only a few counts. This chain links TRBV9 with TRBJ1-1; no clear D gene. Between the trimmed V and J ends, which lost 0 bases and 5 bases, there was a span of 8 bases. The CDR3 has 13 residues. Germline-derived CDR1 and CDR2 are SGDLS and YYNGEE. The DNA of the CDR3 is TGTGCCAGCAGCGTAGGTCAGTCGACTGAAGCTTTCTTT. Protein sequence: CASSVGQSTEAFF.

In this sample, this clone turned up a few times. The chain combines TRBV19 with TRBJ1-1; possible D gene TRBD1, 5 bases. Between the trimmed V and J ends, which lost 5 bases and 4 bases, there was a span of 14 bases. CDR3 size: 14 residues. Germline-derived CDR1 and CDR2 are LNHDA and SQIVND (reference sequence). The CDR3: CASSVGTGITEAFF. For the CDR3, the DNA is TGTGCCAGTAGTGTAGGGACTGGGATCACTGAAGCTTTCTTT. Looking up the rest from reference TRBV19 and TRBJ1-1 gives the full variable domain: DGGITQSPKYLFRKEGQNVTLSCEQNLNHDAMYWYRQDPGQGLRLIYYSQIVNDFQKGDIAEGYSVSREKKESFPLTVTSAQKNPTAFYLCASSVGTGITEAFFGQGTRLTVV.

For this clone: Other DNA sequences in this specimen translate into the identical CDR3. CDR3 nucleotides: TGCGCCAGCAGCCCGGGACAGGGAAGAGAAAAACTGTTTTTT. As protein: CASSPGQGREKLFF. The V gene is TRBV5-1, the J gene TRBJ1-4, with 9 bases that match TRBD1. Germline loops: CDR1 SGHRS, CDR2 YFSETQ. CDR3 length: 14 amino acids. Trimming removed 4 bases from V and 8 bases from J; junction bases left unmatched: 6.

The chain is built from TRBV6-2 or TRBV6-3 and TRBJ2-1, with D possibly TRBD2 on 5 matching bases. This CDR3 has 13 residues. V lost 5 bases and J 10 bases, leaving 15 bases between the germline ends. Germline V gene data show CDR1 as MNHEY and CDR2 as SVGEGT. This CDR3 is CASSLNGVREQFF. CDR3 sequence (DNA): TGTGCCAGCAGTCTAAACGGGGTAAGAGAGCAGTTCTTC.

This clone has only a few counts. This chain uses TRBV2 with TRBJ1-5, with D perhaps matching TRBD1 (5 bases). Per the germline V gene, CDR1 is SNHLY and CDR2 is FYNNEI. The CDR3 runs to 14 residues. The V gene lost 6 bases and the J gene lost 2 bases, with 11 bases spanning the gap. The CDR3 protein is CASRGQGGNQPQHF. CDR3 coding DNA: TGTGCCAGCAGGGGGCAGGGCGGCAATCAGCCCCAGCATTTT.

The count of this clone is one. V and J are TRBV9 and TRBJ2-1; 10 bases agree with TRBD1. The CDR3 is 14 amino acids. CDR1 and CDR2 (germline): SGDLS, YYNGEE. V trimming: 2 bases; J trimming: 9 bases; junction bases outside the gene matches: 5. CDR3 DNA sequence: TGTGCCAGCAGCGTTGGGACAGGGGAAGGTGAGCAGTTCTTC. It is translated as CASSVGTGEGEQFF.

This chain joins TRBV7-6 and TRBJ2-2, with 10 bases that match TRBD2. Germline V gene data show CDR1 as SGHVS and CDR2 as FNYEAQ. CDR3 length equals 15 residues. Trimming cost V 1 base and J 5 bases; bases outside gene matches: 1. Written as DNA, the CDR3 is TGTGCCAGCAGCTTAGTAGCGGGGGGAACCGGGGAGCTGTTTTTT. Amino acids: CASSLVAGGTGELFF.

This clone was seen a single time. The chain joins TRBV3-1 (or the pseudogene TRBV3-2) to TRBJ1-4; 10 bases fit TRBD1. With 5 bases clipped from V and 7 bases from J, the junction kept 7 bases outside the gene matches. The CDR3 is made up of 15 amino acids. The V gene's germline CDR1 is LGHDT and CDR2 YNNKEL (reference sequence). DNA for the CDR3: TGTGCCAGCAGCGCGGGACAGGGGTTGGGTGAAAAACTGTTTTTT. Protein sequence: CASSAGQGLGEKLFF.

The CDR3 protein is CASSQSWRMGSPLHF. The CDR3, as DNA: TGCGCCAGCAGTCAATCTTGGCGGATGGGTTCACCCCTCCACTTT. J is TRBJ1-6 and V is TRBV23-1; D is ambiguous. TRBV23-1 has ORF status, its function being uncertain. The CDR3 extends over 15 amino acids. Trimming took 0 bases from V and 9 from J, leaving 12 bases between them.

The rearrangement uses TRBV30 and TRBJ2-4; weak D call: TRBD2 (5 bases). V was shortened by 5 bases and J by 8 bases, with 16 bases between the two germline ends. CDR3 size: 13 residues. The germline CDR1 and CDR2 sequences are GTSNPN and SVGIG (reference sequence). CDR3 DNA sequence: TGTGCCTGGGCTTGGGGAGTTAGGGACATTCAGTACTTC. Translated, it gives CAWAWGVRDIQYF. Full variable domain (missing parts from reference TRBV30 and TRBJ2-4): SQTIHQWPATLVQPVGSPLSLECTVEGTSNPNLYWYRQAAGRGLQLLFYSVGIGQISSEVPQNLSASRPQDRQFILSSKKLLLSDSGFYLCAWAWGVRDIQYFGAGTRLSVL.

This chain connects TRBV7-9 to TRBJ1-6; D might be TRBD1 (5 bases). Germline V lookup: CDR1 SEHNR, CDR2 FQNEAQ (reference sequence). Trimming took 5 bases from V and 5 from J, leaving 13 bases between them. This CDR3 is 15 amino acids long. The CDR3 is CASSPGGDNNSPLHF. The CDR3 nucleotides read TGTGCCAGCAGCCCCGGGGGAGATAATAATTCACCCCTCCACTTT. The variable domain in full, completed from reference TRBV7-9 and TRBJ1-6, reads DTGVSQNPRHKITKRGQNVTFRCDPISEHNRLYWYRQTLGQGPEFLTYFQNEAQLEKSRLLSDRFSAERPKGSFSTLEIQRTEQGDSAMYLCASSPGGDNNSPLHFGNGTRLTVT.

The J gene is TRBJ2-7, the V gene TRBV6-2 or TRBV6-3, with 10 bases matching TRBD1. Germline V gene sequence: CDR1 MNHEY, CDR2 SVGEGT. The CDR3 covers 12 residues. After removal of 5 bases from V and 6 bases from J, the junction contained 1 base not matched to a gene. The CDR3 bases are TGTGCCAGCAGTGACAGGGGGCGCGAGCAGTACTTC. Protein sequence: CASSDRGREQYF.

Only a few counts were recorded for this clone. J is TRBJ1-2 and V is TRBV7-2; 7 bases are a match to TRBD1. This CDR3 has 13 residues. Germline-derived CDR1 and CDR2 are SGHTA and FQGNSA. The V and J ends lost 1 base and 8 bases, in that order; junction bases with no gene match: 4. The CDR3 sequence is CASSLGQGIGYTF. CDR3 bases: TGTGCCAGCAGCTTAGGACAGGGAATCGGCTACACCTTC.

V gene TRBV5-1 combines with J gene TRBJ2-5; 12 bases are a match to TRBD2. Germline values: CDR1 SGHRS, CDR2 YFSETQ. This CDR3 comprises 17 residues. V shed 3 bases and J 5 bases; nucleotides not matched to a gene: 11. This chain's CDR3 is CASSYQLAGGPVETQYF. CDR3 DNA sequence: TGCGCCAGCAGCTACCAACTAGCGGGGGGCCCCGTGGAGACCCAGTACTTC.

The chain joins TRBV27 to TRBJ2-7, with a possible D match to TRBD1 (6 bases). Germline V gene lookup returns CDR1 MNHEY and CDR2 SMNVEV (reference sequence). V was cut by 4 bases and J by 0 bases, with 13 bases left in between. CDR3 length equals 15 residues. In nucleotides, the CDR3 is TGTGCCAGCAGTTCCAACACAGGGCTCTCCTACGAGCAGTACTTC. This translates into CASSSNTGLSYEQYF.

This clone was seen more than once but under ten times. The rearrangement uses TRBV19 and TRBJ1-1, with TRBD1 matching over 9 bases. There are 12 residues in the CDR3. Germline CDR1 LNHDA, CDR2 SQIVND (reference sequence). V lost 3 bases and J lost 12; bases outside the gene matches: 5. The CDR3 region has the DNA TGTGCCAGTAGTATTGGGGGACAGGGAACTTTCTTT. Encoded protein: CASSIGGQGTFF.

This chain joins TRBV11-2 and TRBJ2-5, with D tentatively TRBD2 (5 bases). The CDR3 contains 13 residues. Looked up from germline, CDR1 is SGHAT and CDR2 is FQNNGV. V lost 3 bases and J 4 bases, leaving 9 bases between the germline ends. As DNA, the CDR3 is TGTGCCAGCAGCTTTGGTGGGAGAGAGACCCAGTACTTC. Protein: CASSFGGRETQYF.

This clone is a singleton in its sample. The chain has TRBV7-2 and TRBJ2-1; 7 positions match TRBD2. CDR1 is SGHTA and CDR2 is FQGNSA in the germline V gene. The J segment lost 3 bases and the V segment lost 2 bases, leaving 10 bases of the junction unmatched. CDR3 size: 17 residues. The CDR3 region is CASSLSGLQIYYNEQFF. As DNA, the CDR3 is TGTGCCAGCAGCTTATCGGGACTACAGATTTACTACAATGAGCAGTTCTTC.

This chain uses TRBV18 with TRBJ2-4; D uncertain. Trimming cost V 5 bases and J 0 bases, with 11 bases left between them. Germline assignment: CDR1 KGHSH and CDR2 LQKENI. The CDR3 spans 15 residues. The CDR3 nucleotides are TGTGCCAGCTCAGAAACGGAGCTAGCCAAAAACATTCAGTACTTC. It encodes CASSETELAKNIQYF.